The 5 T cell receptor beta chains below were found in one sample sequenced in a study of blood T cells in healthy people across ages. A sample-barcoded 5' primer and a J-beta primer mix were used in a second PCR of roughly 6 to 12 cycles. TCRdb redid the calling of the 5' RACE reads with MiXCR, one entry per CDR3 protein. Among around 700,000 distinct CDR3 sequences listed, roughly 25% were seen once. The sample was also reused in another study, on T cells of mothers and their children.

Source material: blood. The source of these receptors is a boy aged 5-17 years in good health.

The chain uses TRBV20-1 and TRBJ2-1; D is unclear. V lost 0 bases and J 6 bases, leaving 12 bases between the germline ends. The germline V gene encodes CDR1 DFQATT and CDR2 SNEGSKA (reference sequence). This CDR3 has 14 amino acids. CDR3 nucleotide sequence: TGCAGTGCTAGAGATTACTACAGAAGCAATGAGCAGTTCTTC. This codes for CSARDYYRSNEQFF.

In its sample, this clonotype was seen a few times. The V gene is TRBV6-2 or TRBV6-3, the J gene TRBJ2-3, with D hard to call. Germline V gene data show CDR1 as MNHEY and CDR2 as SVGEGT. The V and J ends lost 5 bases and 5 bases respectively, with 8 bases between them. The CDR3 covers 12 residues. This CDR3 is CASSRVRDTQYF. For the CDR3, the DNA is TGTGCCAGCAGTCGGGTGAGAGATACGCAGTATTTT.

The J gene is TRBJ2-6, the V gene TRBV27; D ambiguous. The CDR3 runs to 15 residues. V lost 11 bases, J lost 1 base, and 15 bases lay in between. Germline assignment: CDR1 MNHEY and CDR2 SMNVEV (reference sequence). The CDR3: CACTKTASGANVLTF. The CDR3 bases are TGTGCCTGCACTAAGACGGCATCTGGGGCCAACGTCCTGACTTTC.

This clonotype was recorded a few times. The chain links TRBV7-6 to TRBJ2-7; no reliable D call. This CDR3 is built from 14 residues. Trimming pared 5 bases from V and 1 base from J, leaving 12 bases between. Germline V gene lookup returns CDR1 SGHVS and CDR2 FNYEAQ. The CDR3 DNA is TGTGCCAGCAGCATCCCGGGCCGATCCTACGAGCAGTACTTC. Protein sequence: CASSIPGRSYEQYF.

This clonotype occurred a few times. V usage is TRBV20-1 and J usage is TRBJ2-1; possible D gene TRBD2, 7 bases. CDR1 is DFQATT, CDR2 SNEGSKA, per germline (reference sequence). Trimming pared 8 bases from V and 9 bases from J, leaving 20 bases between. This CDR3 contains 13 residues. Here the CDR3 reads CSYGGGSLAEQFF. DNA for the CDR3: TGCAGTTACGGGGGCGGGAGCCTGGCTGAGCAGTTCTTC.